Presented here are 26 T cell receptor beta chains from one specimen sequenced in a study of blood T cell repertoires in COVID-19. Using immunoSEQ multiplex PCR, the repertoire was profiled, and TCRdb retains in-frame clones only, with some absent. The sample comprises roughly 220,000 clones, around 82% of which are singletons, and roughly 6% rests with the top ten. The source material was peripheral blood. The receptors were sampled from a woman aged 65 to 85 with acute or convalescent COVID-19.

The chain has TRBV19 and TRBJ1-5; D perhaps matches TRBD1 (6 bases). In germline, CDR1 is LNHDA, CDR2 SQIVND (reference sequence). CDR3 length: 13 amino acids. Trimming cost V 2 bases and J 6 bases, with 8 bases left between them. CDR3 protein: CASSITGSQPQHF. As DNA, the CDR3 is TGTGCCAGTAGTATAACAGGGAGTCAGCCCCAGCATTTT.

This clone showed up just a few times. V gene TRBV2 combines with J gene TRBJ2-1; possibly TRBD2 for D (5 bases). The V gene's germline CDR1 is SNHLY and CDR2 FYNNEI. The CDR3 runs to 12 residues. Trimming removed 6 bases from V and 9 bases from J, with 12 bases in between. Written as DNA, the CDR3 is TGTGCCAGCAGCCAAATAGGAGGTGAGCAGTTCTTC. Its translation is CASSQIGGEQFF. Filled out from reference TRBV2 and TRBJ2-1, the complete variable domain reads EPEVTQTPSHQVTQMGQEVILRCVPISNHLYFYWYRQILGQKVEFLVSFYNNEISEKSEIFDDQFSVERPDGSNFTLKIRSTKLEDSAMYFCASSQIGGEQFFGPGTRLTVL.

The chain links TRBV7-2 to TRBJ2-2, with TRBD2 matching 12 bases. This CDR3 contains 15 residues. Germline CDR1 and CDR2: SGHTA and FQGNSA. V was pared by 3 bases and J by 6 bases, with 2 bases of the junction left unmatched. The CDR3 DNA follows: TGTGCCAGCAGCTTCCGACTAGCGGGAGCCGGGGAGCTGTTTTTT. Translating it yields CASSFRLAGAGELFF. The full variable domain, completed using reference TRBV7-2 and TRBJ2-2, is GAGVSQSPSNKVTEKGKDVELRCDPISGHTALYWYRQSLGQGLEFLIYFQGNSAPDKSGLPSDRFSAERTGGSVSTLTIQRTQQEDSAVYLCASSFRLAGAGELFFGEGSRLTVL.

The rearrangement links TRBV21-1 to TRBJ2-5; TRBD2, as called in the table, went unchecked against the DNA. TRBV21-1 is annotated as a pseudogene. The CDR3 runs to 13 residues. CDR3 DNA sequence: TGTGCCAGCAGCAAATCGGGAGGGAAGACCCAGTACTTC. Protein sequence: CASSKSGGKTQYF.

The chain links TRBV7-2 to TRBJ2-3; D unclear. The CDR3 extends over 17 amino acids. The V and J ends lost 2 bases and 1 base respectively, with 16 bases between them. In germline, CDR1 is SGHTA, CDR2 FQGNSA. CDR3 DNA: TGTGCCAGCAGCTTAATGATGGGCATTGTAGGCACAGATACGCAGTATTTT. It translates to CASSLMMGIVGTDTQYF.

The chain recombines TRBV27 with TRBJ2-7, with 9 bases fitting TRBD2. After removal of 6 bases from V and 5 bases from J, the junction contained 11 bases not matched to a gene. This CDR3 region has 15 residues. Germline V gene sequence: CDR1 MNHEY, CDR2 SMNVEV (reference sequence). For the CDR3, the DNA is TGTGCCAGCAGGAAACAGGGTAGCGGGAGCGACGAGCAGTACTTC. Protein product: CASRKQGSGSDEQYF.

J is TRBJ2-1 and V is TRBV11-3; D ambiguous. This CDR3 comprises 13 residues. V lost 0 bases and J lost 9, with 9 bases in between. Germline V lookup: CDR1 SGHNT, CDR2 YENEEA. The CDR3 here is CASSLEGFGEQFF. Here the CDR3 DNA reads TGTGCCAGCAGCTTAGAGGGCTTCGGTGAGCAGTTCTTC. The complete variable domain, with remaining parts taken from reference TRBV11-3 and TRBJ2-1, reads EAGVVQSPRYKIIEKKQPVAFWCNPISGHNTLYWYLQNLGQGPELLIRYENEEAVDDSQLPKDRFSAERLKGVDSTLKIQPAELGDSAVYLCASSLEGFGEQFFGPGTRLTVL.

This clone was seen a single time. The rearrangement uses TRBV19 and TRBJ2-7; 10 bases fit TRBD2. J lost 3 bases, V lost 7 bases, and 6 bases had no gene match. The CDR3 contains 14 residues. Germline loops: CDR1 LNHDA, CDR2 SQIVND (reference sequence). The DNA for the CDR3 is TGTGCCAGTAATCCGGGACTAGCGTTCTACGAGCAGTACTTC. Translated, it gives CASNPGLAFYEQYF.

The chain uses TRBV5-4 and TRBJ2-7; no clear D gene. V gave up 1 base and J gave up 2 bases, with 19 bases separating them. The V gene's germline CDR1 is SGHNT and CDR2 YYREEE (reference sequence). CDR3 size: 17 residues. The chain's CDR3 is CASSLKLGSAMAYEQYF. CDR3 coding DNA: TGTGCCAGCAGCTTGAAATTGGGCAGTGCTATGGCCTACGAGCAGTACTTC.

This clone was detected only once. The CDR3 region has the DNA TGTGCCAGCAGCTTAGGTCTATCAGGGTTCGATCAGCCCCAGCATTTT. It specifies CASSLGLSGFDQPQHF. The chain employs TRBV7-9 and TRBJ1-5, with D possibly being TRBD1 (5 bases). V was shortened by 1 base and J by 5 bases, with 15 bases between the two germline ends. The CDR3 runs to 16 residues. Germline CDR1 and CDR2: SEHNR and FQNEAQ (reference sequence).

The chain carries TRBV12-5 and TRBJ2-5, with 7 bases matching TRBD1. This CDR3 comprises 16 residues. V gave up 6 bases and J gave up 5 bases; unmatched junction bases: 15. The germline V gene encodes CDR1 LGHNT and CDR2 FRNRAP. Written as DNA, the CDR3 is TGTGCTAGTGGGGATGAAGGGGGCGCAGGTCTGGAGACCCAGTACTTC. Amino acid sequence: CASGDEGGAGLETQYF.

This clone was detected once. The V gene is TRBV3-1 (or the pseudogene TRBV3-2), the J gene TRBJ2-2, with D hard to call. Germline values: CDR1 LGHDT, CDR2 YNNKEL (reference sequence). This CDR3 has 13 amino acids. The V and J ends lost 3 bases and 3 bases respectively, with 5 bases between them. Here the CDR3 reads CASSHSHTGELFF. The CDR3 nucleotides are TGTGCCAGCAGCCATAGTCACACCGGGGAGCTGTTTTTT.

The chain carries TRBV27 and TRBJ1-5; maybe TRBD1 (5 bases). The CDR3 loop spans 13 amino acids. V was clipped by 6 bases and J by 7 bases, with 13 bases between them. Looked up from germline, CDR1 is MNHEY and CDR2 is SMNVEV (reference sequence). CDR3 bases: TGTGCCAGCAGCCGAGCTAACAGGCAGCCCCAGCATTTT. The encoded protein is CASSRANRQPQHF.

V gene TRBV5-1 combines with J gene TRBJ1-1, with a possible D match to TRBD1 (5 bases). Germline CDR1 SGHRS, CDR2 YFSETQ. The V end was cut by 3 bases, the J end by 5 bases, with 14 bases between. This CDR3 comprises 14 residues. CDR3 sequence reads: CASSSSGGPTEAFF. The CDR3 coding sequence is TGCGCCAGCAGCTCCTCCGGGGGACCAACTGAAGCTTTCTTT.

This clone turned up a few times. DNA for the CDR3: TGTGCCACCAGTGAACCCAGCGGGAGCGGAACCGGGGAGCTGTTTTTT. Translated: CATSEPSGSGTGELFF. The chain uses TRBV24-1 and TRBJ2-2; TRBD2 matches at 8 bases. Unmatched junction bases numbered 8, after V lost 4 bases and J lost 5 bases. The CDR3 runs 16 residues. The germline V gene encodes CDR1 KGHDR and CDR2 SFDVKD.

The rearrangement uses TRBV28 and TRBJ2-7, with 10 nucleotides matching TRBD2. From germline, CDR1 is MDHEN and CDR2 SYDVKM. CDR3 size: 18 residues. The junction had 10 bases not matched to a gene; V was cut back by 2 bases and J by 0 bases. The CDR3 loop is CASSLLAGAPRLSYEQYF. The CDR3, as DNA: TGTGCCAGCAGTTTACTAGCGGGAGCCCCTCGCCTCTCCTACGAGCAGTACTTC.

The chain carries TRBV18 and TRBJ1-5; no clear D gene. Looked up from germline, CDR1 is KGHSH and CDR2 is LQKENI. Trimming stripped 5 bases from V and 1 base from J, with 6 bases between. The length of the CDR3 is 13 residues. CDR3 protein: CASSSESNQPQHF. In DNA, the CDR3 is TGTGCCAGCTCATCCGAGAGCAATCAGCCCCAGCATTTT.

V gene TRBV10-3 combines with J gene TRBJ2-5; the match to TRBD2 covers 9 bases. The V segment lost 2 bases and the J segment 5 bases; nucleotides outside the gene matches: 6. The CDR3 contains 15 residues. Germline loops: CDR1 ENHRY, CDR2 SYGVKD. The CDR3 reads CAISEVAGARETQYF. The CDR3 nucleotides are TGTGCCATCAGTGAGGTAGCGGGAGCGAGGGAGACCCAGTACTTC.

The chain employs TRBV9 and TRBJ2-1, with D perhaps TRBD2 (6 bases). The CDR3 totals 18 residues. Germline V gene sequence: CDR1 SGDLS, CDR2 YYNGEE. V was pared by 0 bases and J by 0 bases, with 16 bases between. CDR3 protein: CASSVGPNSGTSYNEQFF. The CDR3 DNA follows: TGTGCCAGCAGCGTAGGTCCTAATAGCGGAACCTCCTACAATGAGCAGTTCTTC.

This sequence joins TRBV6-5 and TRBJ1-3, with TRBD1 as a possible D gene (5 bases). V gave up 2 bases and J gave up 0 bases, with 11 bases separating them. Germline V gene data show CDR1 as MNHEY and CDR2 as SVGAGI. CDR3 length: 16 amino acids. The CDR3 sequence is CASSYGPGNSGNTIYF. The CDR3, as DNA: TGTGCCAGCAGTTACGGGCCAGGGAACTCTGGAAACACCATATATTTT.

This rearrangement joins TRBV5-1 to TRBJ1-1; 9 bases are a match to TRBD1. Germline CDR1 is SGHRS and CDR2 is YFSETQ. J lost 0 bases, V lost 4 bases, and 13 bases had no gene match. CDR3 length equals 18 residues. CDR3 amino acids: CASSAQQGAPRMNTEAFF. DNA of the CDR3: TGCGCCAGCAGCGCGCAACAGGGGGCTCCCCGCATGAACACTGAAGCTTTCTTT.

The CDR3 here is CATSRVPSGTYKTQYF. CDR3 nucleotides: TGTGCCACCAGCAGAGTACCTAGCGGGACTTACAAGACCCAGTACTTC. V and J are TRBV15 and TRBJ2-5; 9 bases agree with TRBD2. From germline, CDR1 is LNHNV and CDR2 YYDKDF (reference sequence). The CDR3 length is 16 residues. With 1 base clipped from V and 6 bases from J, the junction kept 9 bases outside the gene matches.

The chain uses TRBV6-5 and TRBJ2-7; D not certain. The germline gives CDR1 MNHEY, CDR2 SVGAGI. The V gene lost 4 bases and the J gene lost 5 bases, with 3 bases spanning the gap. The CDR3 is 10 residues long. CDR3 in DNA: TGTGCCAGCAGTTTCAACGAGCAGTACTTC. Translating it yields CASSFNEQYF.

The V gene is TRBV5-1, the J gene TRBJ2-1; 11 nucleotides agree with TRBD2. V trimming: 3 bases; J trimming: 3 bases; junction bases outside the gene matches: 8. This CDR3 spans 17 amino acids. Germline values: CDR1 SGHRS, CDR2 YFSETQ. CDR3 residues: CASSSGLADWYYNEQFF. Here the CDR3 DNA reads TGCGCCAGCAGCTCGGGACTAGCGGATTGGTACTACAATGAGCAGTTCTTC. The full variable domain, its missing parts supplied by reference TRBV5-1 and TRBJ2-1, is KAGVTQTPRYLIKTRGQQVTLSCSPISGHRSVSWYQQTPGQGLQFLFEYFSETQRNKGNFPGRFSGRQFSNSRSEMNVSTLELGDSALYLCASSSGLADWYYNEQFFGPGTRLTVL.

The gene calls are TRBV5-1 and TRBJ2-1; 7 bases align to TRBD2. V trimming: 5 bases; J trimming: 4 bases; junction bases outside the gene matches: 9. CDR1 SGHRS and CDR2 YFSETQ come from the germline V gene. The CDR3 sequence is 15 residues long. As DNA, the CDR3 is TGCGCCAGCAGTCTTGCGGGAGTAAGTTACAATGAGCAGTTCTTC. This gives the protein CASSLAGVSYNEQFF.

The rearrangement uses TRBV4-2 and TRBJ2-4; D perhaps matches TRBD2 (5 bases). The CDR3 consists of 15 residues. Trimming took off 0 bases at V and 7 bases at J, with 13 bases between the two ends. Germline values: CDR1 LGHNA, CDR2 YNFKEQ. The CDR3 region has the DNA TGTGCCAGCAGCCAAGATCGAGGGAGAAGTAACATTCAGTACTTC. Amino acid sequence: CASSQDRGRSNIQYF.